The sample holds many counts of the clone carrying this TCR beta chain. Its antigen is undetermined. This sample is part of a study of T cells in Graves' hyperthyroidism and ophthalmopathy. Findings and limits, study-wide: Among clonotypes expanded in thyroid above 0.001, most were also found in blood.

Uncontrolled infections, other autoimmune diseases, pregnancy or lactation led to exclusion of patients. Germline V gene lookup returns CDR1 GTSNPN and CDR2 SVGIG (reference sequence). The CDR3 covers 15 residues. V lost 2 bases and J 3 bases, leaving 14 bases between the germline ends. There were TCR beta CDR3 regions amplified from RNA transcripts. With the HTBI primer set, the TCR CDR3 went through a first round of RT-PCR. TCRdb passed the multiplex PCR reads through MiXCR, listing each CDR3 protein once. The sample consists of roughly 400,000 distinct CDR3 sequences, over 13% of them appearing once.

Material: blood. The chain is built from TRBV30 and TRBJ1-5; D may be TRBD1 (6 bases). This sequence was found in a man aged 45-65 years with Graves' ophthalmopathy. CDR3 coding DNA: TGTGCCTGGAGTCGCCTCGGACAGTACAATCAGCCCCAGCATTTT. This codes for CAWSRLGQYNQPQHF.